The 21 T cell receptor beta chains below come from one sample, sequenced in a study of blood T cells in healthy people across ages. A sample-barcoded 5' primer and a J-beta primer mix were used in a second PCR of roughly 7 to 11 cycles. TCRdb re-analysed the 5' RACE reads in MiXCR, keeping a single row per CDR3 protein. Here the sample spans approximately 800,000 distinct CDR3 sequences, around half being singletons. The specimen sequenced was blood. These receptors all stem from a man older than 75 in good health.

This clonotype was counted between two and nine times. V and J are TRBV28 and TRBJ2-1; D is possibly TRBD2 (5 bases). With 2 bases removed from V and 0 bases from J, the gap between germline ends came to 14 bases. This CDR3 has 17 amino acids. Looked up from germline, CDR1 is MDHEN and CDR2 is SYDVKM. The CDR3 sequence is CASSLAPSGSSYNEQFF. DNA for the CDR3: TGTGCCAGCAGTTTAGCCCCCTCGGGAAGCTCCTACAATGAGCAGTTCTTC.

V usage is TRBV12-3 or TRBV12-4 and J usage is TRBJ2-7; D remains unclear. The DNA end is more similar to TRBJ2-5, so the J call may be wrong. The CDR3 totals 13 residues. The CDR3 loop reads CASSLIGSETQYF. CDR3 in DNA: TGTGCCAGCAGTTTAATAGGGTCGGAGACCCAGTACTTC.

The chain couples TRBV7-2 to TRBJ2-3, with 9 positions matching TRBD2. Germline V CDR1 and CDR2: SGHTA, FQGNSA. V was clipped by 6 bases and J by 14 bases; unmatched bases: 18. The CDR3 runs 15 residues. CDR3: CASRPAGGPHRYAYF. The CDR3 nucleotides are TGTGCCAGCAGGCCGGCGGGAGGGCCACACAGATACGCGTATTTT.

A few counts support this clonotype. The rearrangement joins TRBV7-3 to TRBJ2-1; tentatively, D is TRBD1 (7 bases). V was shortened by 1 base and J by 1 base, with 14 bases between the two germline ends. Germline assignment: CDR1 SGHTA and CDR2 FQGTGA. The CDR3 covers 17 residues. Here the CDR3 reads CASSLRTGDFSYNEQFF. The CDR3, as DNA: TGTGCCAGCAGCTTAAGAACAGGGGACTTTTCCTACAATGAGCAGTTCTTC. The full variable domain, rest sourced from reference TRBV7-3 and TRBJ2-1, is GAGVSQTPSNKVTEKGKYVELRCDPISGHTALYWYRQSLGQGPEFLIYFQGTGAADDSGLPNDRFFAVRPEGSVSTLKIQRTERGDSAVYLCASSLRTGDFSYNEQFFGPGTRLTVL.

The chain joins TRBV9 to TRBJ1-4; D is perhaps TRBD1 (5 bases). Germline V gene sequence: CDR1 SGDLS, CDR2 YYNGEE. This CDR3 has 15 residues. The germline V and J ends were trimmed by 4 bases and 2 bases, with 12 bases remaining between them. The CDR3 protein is CASSSRGRTNEKLFF. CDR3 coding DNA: TGTGCCAGCAGCTCGAGGGGACGGACTAATGAAAAACTGTTTTTT.

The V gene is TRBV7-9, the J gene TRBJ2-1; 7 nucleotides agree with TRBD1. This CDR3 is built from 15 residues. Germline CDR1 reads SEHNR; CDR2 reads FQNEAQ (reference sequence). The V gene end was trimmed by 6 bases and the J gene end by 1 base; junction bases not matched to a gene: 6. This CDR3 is CASRHRQGSYNEQFF. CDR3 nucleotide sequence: TGTGCCAGCAGGCATCGACAGGGTTCCTACAATGAGCAGTTCTTC.

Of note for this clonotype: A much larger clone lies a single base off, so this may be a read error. The CDR3 loop is CASSLPVSLLATQYF. In DNA, the CDR3 is TGTGCCAGCAGTCTACCGGTTTCGCTATTAGCGACCCAGTACTTC. The V call is TRBV7-3, the J call TRBJ2-5; D remains ambiguous. The CDR3 length is 15 residues. Trimming shortened V by 6 bases and J by 7 bases, and 21 bases separated the two germline ends. The germline CDR1 and CDR2 sequences are SGHTA and FQGTGA.

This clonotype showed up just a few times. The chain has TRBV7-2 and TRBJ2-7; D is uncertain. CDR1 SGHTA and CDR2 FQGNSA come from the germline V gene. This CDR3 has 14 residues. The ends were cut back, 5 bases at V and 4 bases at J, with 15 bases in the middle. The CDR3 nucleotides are TGTGCCAGCAGCCCCCGGGTGGGTTCTTACGAGCAGTACTTC. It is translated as CASSPRVGSYEQYF.

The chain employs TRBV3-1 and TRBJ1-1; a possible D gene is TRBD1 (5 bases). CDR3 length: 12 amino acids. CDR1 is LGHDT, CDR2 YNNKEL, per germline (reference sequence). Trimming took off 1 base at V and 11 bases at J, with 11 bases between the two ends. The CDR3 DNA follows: TGTGCCAGCAGCCAAGTGGAGGGGCTCGCTTTCTTT. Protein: CASSQVEGLAFF.

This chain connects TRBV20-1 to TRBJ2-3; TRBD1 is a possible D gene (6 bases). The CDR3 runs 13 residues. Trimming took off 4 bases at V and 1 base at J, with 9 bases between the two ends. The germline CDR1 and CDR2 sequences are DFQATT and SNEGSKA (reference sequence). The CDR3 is CSAKRTGTDTQYF. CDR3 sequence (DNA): TGCAGTGCTAAGCGGACAGGCACAGATACGCAGTATTTT.

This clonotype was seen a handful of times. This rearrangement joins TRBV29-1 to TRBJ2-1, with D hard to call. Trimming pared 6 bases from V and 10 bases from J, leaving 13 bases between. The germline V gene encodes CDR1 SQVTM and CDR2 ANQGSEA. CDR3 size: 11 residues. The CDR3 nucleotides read TGCAGCGTGGGGTTGGGTCACGAGCAGTTCTTC. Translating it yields CSVGLGHEQFF.

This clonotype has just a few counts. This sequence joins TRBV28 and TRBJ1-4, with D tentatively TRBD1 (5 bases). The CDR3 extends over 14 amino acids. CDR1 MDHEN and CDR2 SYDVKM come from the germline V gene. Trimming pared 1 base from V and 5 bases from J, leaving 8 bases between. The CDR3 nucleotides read TGTGCCAGCAGTTTATCGGGGACGAATGAAAAACTGTTTTTT. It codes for CASSLSGTNEKLFF.

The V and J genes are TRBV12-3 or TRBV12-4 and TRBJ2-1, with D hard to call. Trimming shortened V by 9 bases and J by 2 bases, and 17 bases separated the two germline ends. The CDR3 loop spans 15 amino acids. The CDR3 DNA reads TGTGCCAGTAACCTGCGACCTACGGCCTACAATGAGCAGTTCTTC. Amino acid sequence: CASNLRPTAYNEQFF.

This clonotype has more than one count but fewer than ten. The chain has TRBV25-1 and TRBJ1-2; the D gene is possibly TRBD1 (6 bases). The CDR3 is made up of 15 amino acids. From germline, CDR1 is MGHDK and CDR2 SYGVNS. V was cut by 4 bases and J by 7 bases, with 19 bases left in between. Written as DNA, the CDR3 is TGTGCCAGCAGTGCCCCCGGGACAAGAGGGGGTGGCTACACCTTC. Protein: CASSAPGTRGGGYTF.

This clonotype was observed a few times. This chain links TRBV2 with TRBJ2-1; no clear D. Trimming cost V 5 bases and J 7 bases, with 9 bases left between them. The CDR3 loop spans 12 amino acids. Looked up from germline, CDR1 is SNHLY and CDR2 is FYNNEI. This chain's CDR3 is CASSRSANEQFF. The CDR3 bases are TGTGCCAGCAGTCGCTCTGCTAATGAGCAGTTCTTC.

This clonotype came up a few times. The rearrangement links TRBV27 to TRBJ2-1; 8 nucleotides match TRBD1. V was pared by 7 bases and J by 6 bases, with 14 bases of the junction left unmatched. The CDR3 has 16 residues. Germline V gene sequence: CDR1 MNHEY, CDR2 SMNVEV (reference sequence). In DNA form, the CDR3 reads TGTGCCAGCATTGGACAGGGTTCAGCTACTATCAATGAGCAGTTCTTC. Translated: CASIGQGSATINEQFF.

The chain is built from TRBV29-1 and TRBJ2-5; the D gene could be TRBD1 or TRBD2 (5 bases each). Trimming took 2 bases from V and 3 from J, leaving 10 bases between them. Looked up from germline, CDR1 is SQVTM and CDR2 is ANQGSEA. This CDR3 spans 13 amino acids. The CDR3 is CSVERGAKETQYF. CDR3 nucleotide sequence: TGCAGCGTTGAAAGGGGAGCGAAAGAGACCCAGTACTTC.

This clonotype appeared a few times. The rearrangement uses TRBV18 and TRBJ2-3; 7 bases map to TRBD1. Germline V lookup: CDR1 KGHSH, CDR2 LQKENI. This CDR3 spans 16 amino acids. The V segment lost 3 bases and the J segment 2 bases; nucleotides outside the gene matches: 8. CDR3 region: CASSPLQTGLTDTQYF. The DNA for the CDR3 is TGTGCCAGCTCACCCCTTCAGACAGGGCTCACAGATACGCAGTATTTT.

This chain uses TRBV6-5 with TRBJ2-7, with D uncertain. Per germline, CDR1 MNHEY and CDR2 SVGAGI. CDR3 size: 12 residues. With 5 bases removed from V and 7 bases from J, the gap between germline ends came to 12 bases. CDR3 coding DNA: TGTGCCAGCAGTAATAGATTCGATGAGCAGTACTTC. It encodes CASSNRFDEQYF.

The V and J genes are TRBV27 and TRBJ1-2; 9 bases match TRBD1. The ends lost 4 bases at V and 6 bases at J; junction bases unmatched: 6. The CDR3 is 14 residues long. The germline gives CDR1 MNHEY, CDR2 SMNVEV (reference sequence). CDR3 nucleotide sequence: TGTGCCAGCAGTTCGACAGGGGGAATGAATGGCTACACCTTC. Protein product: CASSSTGGMNGYTF.

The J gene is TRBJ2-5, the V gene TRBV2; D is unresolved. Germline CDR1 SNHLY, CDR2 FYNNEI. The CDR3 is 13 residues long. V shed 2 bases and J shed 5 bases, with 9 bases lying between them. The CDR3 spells CASSESPPETQYF. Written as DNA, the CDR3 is TGTGCCAGCAGTGAATCCCCCCCGGAGACCCAGTACTTC.